This T cell receptor (beta chain) stems from a study of blood T cells in healthy people across ages. A sample-barcoded 5' primer and a J-beta primer mix were used in a second PCR of about 7 to 12 cycles. MiXCR was run by TCRdb on the 5' RACE reads, yielding one entry per CDR3 protein. The table has 700,000 to 850,000 distinct CDR3 sequences, 40% to 65% seen once. Overall study results and limits: Total diversity from one million sequenced T cells was likely underestimated.

The donors, healthy Caucasians from Russia, were aged roughly 6 to 90. Every donor contributed around 10 milliliters of peripheral blood by blood draw. About this clonotype itself: The target antigen is unknown.

With 4 bases removed from V and 4 bases from J, the gap between germline ends came to 13 bases. Germline lookup yields CDR1 SGHTA and CDR2 FQGNSA. The CDR3 has 14 amino acids. The sample comprised blood. J is TRBJ1-2 and V is TRBV7-2, with D hard to call. The sequence was collected from a man aged 80 or over in good health. CDR3 sequence reads: CASSSRGRAYGYTF. The CDR3 DNA reads as TGTGCCAGCAGCTCTCGAGGGAGGGCCTATGGCTACACCTTC.